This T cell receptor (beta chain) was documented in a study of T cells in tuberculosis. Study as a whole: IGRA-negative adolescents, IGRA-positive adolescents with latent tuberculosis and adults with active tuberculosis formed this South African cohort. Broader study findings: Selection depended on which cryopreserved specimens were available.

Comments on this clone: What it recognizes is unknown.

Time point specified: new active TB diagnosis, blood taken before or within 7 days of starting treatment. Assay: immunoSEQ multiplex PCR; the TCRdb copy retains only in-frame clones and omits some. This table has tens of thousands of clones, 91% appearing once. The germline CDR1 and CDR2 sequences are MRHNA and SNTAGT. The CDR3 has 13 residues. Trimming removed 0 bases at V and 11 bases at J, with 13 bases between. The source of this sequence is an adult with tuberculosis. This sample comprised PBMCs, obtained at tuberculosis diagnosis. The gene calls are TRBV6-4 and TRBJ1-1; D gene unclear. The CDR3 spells CASSDSEGSRAFF. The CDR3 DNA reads TGTGCCAGCAGTGACTCGGAGGGTTCGAGGGCTTTCTTT.